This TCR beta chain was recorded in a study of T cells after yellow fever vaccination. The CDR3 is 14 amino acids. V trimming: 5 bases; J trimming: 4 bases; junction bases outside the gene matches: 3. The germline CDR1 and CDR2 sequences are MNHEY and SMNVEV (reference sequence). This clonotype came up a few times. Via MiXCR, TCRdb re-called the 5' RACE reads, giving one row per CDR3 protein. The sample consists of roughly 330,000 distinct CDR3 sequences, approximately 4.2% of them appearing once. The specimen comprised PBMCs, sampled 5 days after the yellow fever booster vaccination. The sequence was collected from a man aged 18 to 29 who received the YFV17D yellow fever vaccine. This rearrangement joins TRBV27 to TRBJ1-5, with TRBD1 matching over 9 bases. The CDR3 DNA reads TGTGCCAGCAGTGTACAGGGGGCTAATCAGCCCCAGCATTTT. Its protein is CASSVQGANQPQHF.